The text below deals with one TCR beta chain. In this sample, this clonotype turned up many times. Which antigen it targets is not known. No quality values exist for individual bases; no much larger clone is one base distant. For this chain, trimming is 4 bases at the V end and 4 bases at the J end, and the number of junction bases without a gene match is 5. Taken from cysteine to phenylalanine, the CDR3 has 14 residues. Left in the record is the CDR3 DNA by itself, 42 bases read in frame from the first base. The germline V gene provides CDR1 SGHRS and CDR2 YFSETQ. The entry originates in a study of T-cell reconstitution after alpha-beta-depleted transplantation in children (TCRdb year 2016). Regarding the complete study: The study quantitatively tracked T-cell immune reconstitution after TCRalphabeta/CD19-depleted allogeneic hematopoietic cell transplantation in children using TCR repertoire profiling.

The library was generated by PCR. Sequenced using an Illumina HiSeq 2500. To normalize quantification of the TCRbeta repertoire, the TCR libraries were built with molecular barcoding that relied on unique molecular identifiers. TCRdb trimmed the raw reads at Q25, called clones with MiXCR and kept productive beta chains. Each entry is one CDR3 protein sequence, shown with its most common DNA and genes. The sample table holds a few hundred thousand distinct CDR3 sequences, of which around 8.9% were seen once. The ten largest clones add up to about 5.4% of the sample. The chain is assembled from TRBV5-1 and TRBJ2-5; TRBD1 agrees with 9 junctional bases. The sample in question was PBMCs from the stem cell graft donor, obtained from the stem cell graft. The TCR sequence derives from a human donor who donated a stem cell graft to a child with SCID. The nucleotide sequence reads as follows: TGCGCCAGCAGCCCTTCGGGACAGGGAGAGACCCAGTACTTC. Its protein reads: CASSPSGQGETQYF. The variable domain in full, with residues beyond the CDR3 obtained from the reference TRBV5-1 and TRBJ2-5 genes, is KAGVTQTPRYLIKTRGQQVTLSCSPISGHRSVSWYQQTPGQGLQFLFEYFSETQRNKGNFPGRFSGRQFSNSRSEMNVSTLELGDSALYLCASSPSGQGETQYFGPGTRLLVL.